Below, 31 T cell receptor beta chains from the same sample are listed, as sequenced in a study of blood T cell repertoires in COVID-19. Repertoires were generated with immunoSEQ multiplex PCR, while TCRdb's copy carries only in-frame clones and drops some. Counted here are roughly 150,000 clones, approximately 90% occurring once; the ten biggest clones make up about 2.1%. Sequences were obtained from peripheral blood. These receptors were obtained from a man between 45 and 60 years old who had recovered from COVID-19.

J is TRBJ2-1 and V is TRBV12-3 or TRBV12-4, with 7 bases aligning to TRBD1. Trimming at V came to 11 bases and at J to 2 bases, leaving 6 bases not matched to a gene. This CDR3 is 13 amino acids long. CDR3 coding DNA: TGTGCCTCCGAAGACAGGGCCTACAATGAGCAGTTCTTC. Its protein product is CASEDRAYNEQFF.

This rearrangement joins TRBV2 to TRBJ1-2, with 8 bases identical to TRBD1. CDR3 length equals 14 residues. V lost 2 bases to trimming and J lost 7 bases; unmatched junction nucleotides: 6. Germline V lookup: CDR1 SNHLY, CDR2 FYNNEI. The CDR3 nucleotides are TGTGCCAGCAGTGAACGACAGGGGCAGGCTGGCTACACCTTC. Amino acids: CASSERQGQAGYTF.

The chain couples TRBV6-5 to TRBJ2-1, with D possibly TRBD1 on 6 matching bases. Trimming stripped 6 bases from V and 0 bases from J, with 12 bases between. Germline CDR1 MNHEY, CDR2 SVGAGI. The CDR3 consists of 15 residues. DNA of the CDR3: TGTGCCAGCAGGGGGGCCCCGAGCTCCTACAATGAGCAGTTCTTC. Translating gives CASRGAPSSYNEQFF.

The chain combines TRBV5-5 with TRBJ2-7; TRBD2 aligns across 8 bases. The V gene end was trimmed by 4 bases and the J gene end by 6 bases; junction bases not matched to a gene: 15. CDR3 length: 16 residues. Germline V gene lookup returns CDR1 SGHKS and CDR2 YYEKEE (reference sequence). This CDR3 reads CASSPNAGGASSEQYF. The CDR3 nucleotides are TGTGCCAGCAGCCCCAATGCGGGGGGCGCTTCATCCGAGCAGTACTTC.

This clone was seen more than once but under ten times. The chain employs TRBV7-8 and TRBJ1-1; the D is unclear. Germline CDR1 SGHVS, CDR2 FQNEAQ. The CDR3 totals 16 residues. Trimming cost V 2 bases and J 2 bases, with 15 bases left between them. In DNA form, the CDR3 reads TGTGCCAGCAGCTTAAACCAACAGATATCAAACACTGAAGCTTTCTTT. Encoded protein: CASSLNQQISNTEAFF.

The V gene is TRBV12-5, the J gene TRBJ2-1; TRBD2 might be the D (7 bases). The V end lost 1 base, the J end lost 6 bases, and 10 bases lay between the germline ends. Per the germline V gene, CDR1 is LGHNT and CDR2 is FRNRAP. This CDR3 region has 14 residues. The CDR3 spells CASGLGGGGNEQFF. DNA for the CDR3: TGTGCTAGTGGTTTGGGCGGGGGCGGCAATGAGCAGTTCTTC.

The chain carries TRBV9 and TRBJ2-1; 7 positions match TRBD2. J gave up 3 bases and V 0 bases, and 6 bases lay outside the gene matches. CDR1 and CDR2 (germline): SGDLS, YYNGEE. The CDR3 length is 16 residues. The CDR3 DNA sequence: TGTGCCAGCAGCGTAGCAAGCGCGGGAGTCTACAATGAGCAGTTCTTC. This encodes CASSVASAGVYNEQFF.

The chain combines TRBV30 with TRBJ1-1; D gene uncertain. The CDR3 has 15 residues. Germline CDR1 reads GTSNPN; CDR2 reads SVGIG (reference sequence). V lost 7 bases, J lost 4 bases, and 22 bases lay in between. This CDR3 reads CASRRGEVLGTEAFF. DNA of the CDR3: TGTGCCTCTCGGCGGGGAGAAGTATTAGGCACTGAAGCTTTCTTT.

This rearrangement joins TRBV7-2 to TRBJ1-4, with TRBD1 matching over 9 bases. J gave up 7 bases and V 4 bases, and 7 bases lay outside the gene matches. Germline V gene data show CDR1 as SGHTA and CDR2 as FQGNSA. The CDR3 is made up of 15 amino acids. The CDR3 coding sequence is TGTGCCAGCAGCTCGCGACAGGGGGTCCGTGAAAAACTGTTTTTT. It codes for CASSSRQGVREKLFF.

This chain links TRBV18 with TRBJ1-3; possibly TRBD1 for D (5 bases). From germline, CDR1 is KGHSH and CDR2 LQKENI. This CDR3 has 17 amino acids. V was clipped by 2 bases and J by 4 bases, with 18 bases between them. For the CDR3, the DNA is TGTGCCAGCTCACCAGGCCGGACAAGTGCCTCGGGAAACACCATATATTTT. Translating it yields CASSPGRTSASGNTIYF.

The chain is built from TRBV5-6 and TRBJ2-1, with TRBD2 identical over 8 bases. With 0 bases clipped from V and 8 bases from J, the junction kept 10 bases outside the gene matches. Per the germline V gene, CDR1 is SGHDT and CDR2 is YYEEEE. The CDR3 has 16 residues. The CDR3 sequence: CASSLGVRTSPHEQFF. The DNA of the CDR3 is TGTGCCAGCAGCTTGGGGGTCCGGACTAGCCCGCATGAGCAGTTCTTC. The entire variable domain, with the rest obtained from reference TRBV5-6 and TRBJ2-1, is as follows: DAGVTQSPTHLIKTRGQQVTLRCSPKSGHDTVSWYQQALGQGPQFIFQYYEEEERQRGNFPDRFSGHQFPNYSSELNVNALLLGDSALYLCASSLGVRTSPHEQFFGPGTRLTVL.

In DNA, the CDR3 is TGTGCCAGTAGTATTCCAGCGGGGGGGTCCACAGATACGCAGTATTTT. Encoded protein: CASSIPAGGSTDTQYF. The chain couples TRBV19 to TRBJ2-3; 10 nucleotides agree with TRBD2. This CDR3 is 16 amino acids long. Germline CDR1 is LNHDA and CDR2 is SQIVND (reference sequence). V gave up 3 bases and J gave up 2 bases; unmatched junction bases: 5.

The chain is built from TRBV15 and TRBJ2-1; D is possibly TRBD2 (5 bases). The CDR3 covers 15 residues. CDR1 LNHNV and CDR2 YYDKDF come from the germline V gene (reference sequence). V was pared by 0 bases and J by 5 bases, with 11 bases between. The CDR3 DNA follows: TGTGCCACCAGCAGAGATACGGGCGGGCACAATGAGCAGTTCTTC. It is translated as CATSRDTGGHNEQFF.

This rearrangement joins TRBV7-9 to TRBJ2-2; TRBD1 matches at 8 bases. The CDR3 extends over 15 amino acids. V lost 5 bases to trimming and J lost 4 bases; unmatched junction nucleotides: 6. CDR1 and CDR2 (germline): SEHNR, FQNEAQ (reference sequence). The CDR3 DNA sequence: TGTGCCAGCAGCCCAGGACAGGGATTCACCGGGGAGCTGTTTTTT. This encodes CASSPGQGFTGELFF.

The J gene is TRBJ2-1, the V gene TRBV4-3; 16 positions agree with TRBD2. This CDR3 region has 21 residues. V shed 0 bases and J 1 base; nucleotides not matched to a gene: 9. In germline, CDR1 is LGHNA, CDR2 YSLEER. The CDR3 here is CASSQDVFGTSGGDSYNEQFF. The CDR3 region has the DNA TGCGCCAGCAGCCAAGATGTGTTCGGGACTAGCGGGGGGGATTCCTACAATGAGCAGTTCTTC.

The genes are TRBV19 and TRBJ1-2, with a weak D call TRBD1 (6 bases). This CDR3 is 12 amino acids long. The ends were cut back, 8 bases at V and 6 bases at J, with 13 bases in the middle. In germline, CDR1 is LNHDA, CDR2 SQIVND (reference sequence). CDR3 in DNA: TGTGCCAGTTTGACAGGATTCAATGGCTACACCTTC. Translation gives CASLTGFNGYTF. The full variable domain, its missing parts supplied by reference TRBV19 and TRBJ1-2, is DGGITQSPKYLFRKEGQNVTLSCEQNLNHDAMYWYRQDPGQGLRLIYYSQIVNDFQKGDIAEGYSVSREKKESFPLTVTSAQKNPTAFYLCASLTGFNGYTFGSGTRLTVV.

This rearrangement joins TRBV6-5 to TRBJ2-3, with D possibly being TRBD2 (6 bases). Germline CDR1 reads MNHEY; CDR2 reads SVGAGI. The CDR3 spans 14 residues. The V and J ends lost 7 bases and 2 bases respectively, with 13 bases between them. This CDR3 reads CASTKREFTDTQYF. The DNA for the CDR3 is TGTGCCAGCACCAAACGGGAGTTCACAGATACGCAGTATTTT.

V gene TRBV3-1 (or the pseudogene TRBV3-2) combines with J gene TRBJ2-7; D might be TRBD2 (5 bases). The germline CDR1 and CDR2 sequences are LGHDT and YNNKEL (reference sequence). The CDR3 totals 14 residues. V was cut by 3 bases and J by 5 bases, with 14 bases left in between. CDR3 protein: CASSQWAGGHEQYF. In DNA form, the CDR3 reads TGTGCCAGCAGCCAGTGGGCGGGTGGCCACGAGCAGTACTTC.

The V and J genes are TRBV27 and TRBJ2-2; 9 bases line up with TRBD2. Germline V gives CDR1 MNHEY, CDR2 SMNVEV (reference sequence). Unmatched junction bases numbered 12, after V lost 5 bases and J lost 5 bases. The CDR3 runs to 17 residues. The chain's CDR3 is CASSLLLLAGSTGELFF. Here the CDR3 DNA reads TGTGCCAGCAGTCTTCTCTTGCTAGCGGGGTCTACCGGGGAGCTGTTTTTT.

The J gene is TRBJ2-5, the V gene TRBV19; 7 positions agree with TRBD2. The germline CDR1 and CDR2 sequences are LNHDA and SQIVND (reference sequence). The CDR3 is 14 amino acids. With 10 bases clipped from V and 1 base from J, the junction kept 9 bases outside the gene matches. In nucleotides, the CDR3 is TGTGCCACCAGGAGCGGGACGGCCCAAGAGACCCAGTACTTC. This translates into CATRSGTAQETQYF.

This chain uses TRBV6-5 with TRBJ2-5, with 7 bases matching TRBD2. CDR3 length: 13 residues. Germline CDR1 and CDR2: MNHEY and SVGAGI. The V and J ends lost 8 bases and 5 bases, in that order; junction bases with no gene match: 8. The CDR3 sequence: CASGRARRETQYF. CDR3 nucleotide sequence: TGTGCCAGCGGGAGGGCCCGTAGGGAGACCCAGTACTTC.

The V and J genes are TRBV18 and TRBJ2-7, with TRBD1 matching over 9 bases. This CDR3 has 15 residues. V dropped 4 bases and J dropped 5; count of bases not matched to a gene: 9. Germline CDR1 is KGHSH and CDR2 is LQKENI. CDR3 in amino acids: CASSRAGTGNDEQYF. CDR3 in DNA: TGTGCCAGCTCACGAGCCGGGACAGGGAACGACGAGCAGTACTTC.

The chain joins TRBV10-3 to TRBJ2-7, with D uncertain. The CDR3 loop spans 14 amino acids. V was clipped by 4 bases and J by 1 base, with 11 bases between them. Germline V CDR1 and CDR2: ENHRY, SYGVKD. CDR3 in DNA: TGTGCCATCAGTGCCCGACTTGGGTCCTACGAGCAGTACTTC. It encodes CAISARLGSYEQYF.

The V call is TRBV24-1, the J call TRBJ2-7; the D gene is possibly TRBD1 (6 bases). Deletions cut 9 bases from V and 3 bases from J, with 14 bases between. Germline CDR1 is KGHDR and CDR2 is SFDVKD. The CDR3 consists of 13 residues. CDR3 in amino acids: CATGAVDSYEQYF. The CDR3 DNA reads TGTGCCACCGGTGCAGTGGACAGCTACGAGCAGTACTTC.

The chain joins TRBV27 to TRBJ2-3; TRBD1 matches 8 bases. Germline V CDR1 and CDR2: MNHEY, SMNVEV (reference sequence). The junction had 9 bases not matched to a gene; V was cut back by 5 bases and J by 2 bases. This CDR3 region has 16 residues. This chain's CDR3 is CASSRRTGRITDTQYF. CDR3 sequence (DNA): TGTGCCAGCAGTCGGAGGACAGGGAGGATCACAGATACGCAGTATTTT.

A remark on this clone: It is likely a read error, because the conserved phenylalanine at the end of the CDR3 is missing. No DNA is shown, since the ends of the CDR3 on it are uncertain; the CDR3 is the one TCRdb lists. The chain has TRBV12-3 or TRBV12-4 and TRBJ1-2. A total of 12 residues make up the CDR3, ends included. The CDR3 protein is CASSSGTGGLKL.

Worth noting for this clone: Other DNA sequences in the sample encode the same CDR3. V and J are TRBV2 and TRBJ2-7; D remains ambiguous. Looked up from germline, CDR1 is SNHLY and CDR2 is FYNNEI. With 5 bases removed from V and 1 base from J, the gap between germline ends came to 3 bases. The CDR3 contains 11 residues. The CDR3 nucleotides read TGTGCCAGCAGTCCTTCCTACGAGCAGTACTTC. This codes for CASSPSYEQYF. The entire variable domain, with the rest obtained from reference TRBV2 and TRBJ2-7, is as follows: EPEVTQTPSHQVTQMGQEVILRCVPISNHLYFYWYRQILGQKVEFLVSFYNNEISEKSEIFDDQFSVERPDGSNFTLKIRSTKLEDSAMYFCASSPSYEQYFGPGTRLTVT.

The V and J genes are TRBV19 and TRBJ1-2, with a weak D call TRBD1 (5 bases). The CDR3 length is 16 residues. V was pared by 5 bases and J by 1 base, with 17 bases between. Germline values: CDR1 LNHDA, CDR2 SQIVND (reference sequence). CDR3 amino acids: CASSAAGGRLNYGYTF. CDR3 in DNA: TGTGCCAGTAGTGCCGCCGGGGGAAGACTTAACTATGGCTACACCTTC. The full variable domain, in which reference TRBV19 and TRBJ1-2 provide the parts outside the CDR3, is DGGITQSPKYLFRKEGQNVTLSCEQNLNHDAMYWYRQDPGQGLRLIYYSQIVNDFQKGDIAEGYSVSREKKESFPLTVTSAQKNPTAFYLCASSAAGGRLNYGYTFGSGTRLTVV.

A single count supports this clone. This chain uses TRBV7-2 with TRBJ1-3, with unresolved D. Trimming took off 11 bases at V and 4 bases at J, with 15 bases between the two ends. This CDR3 spans 13 amino acids. Germline CDR1 SGHTA, CDR2 FQGNSA. The CDR3 nucleotides are TGTGCCTCCACGGGTATCTCGGGAAACACCATATATTTT. This gives the protein CASTGISGNTIYF.

This clone is a singleton in its sample. V and J are TRBV2 and TRBJ2-7, with 7 bases lining up with TRBD1. Germline CDR1 reads SNHLY; CDR2 reads FYNNEI. The CDR3 length is 13 residues. The junction had 9 bases not matched to a gene; V was cut back by 8 bases and J by 5 bases. DNA of the CDR3: TGTGCCAGCCGATGGACAGGCTCAGACGAGCAGTACTTC. Protein sequence: CASRWTGSDEQYF.

The chain carries TRBV27 and TRBJ2-1; 8 nucleotides align to TRBD1. Germline V gene lookup returns CDR1 MNHEY and CDR2 SMNVEV (reference sequence). Trimming removed 4 bases from V and 10 bases from J; junction bases left unmatched: 9. CDR3 length: 14 residues. The chain's CDR3 is CASSSPGQVSEQFF. Here the CDR3 DNA reads TGTGCCAGCAGTTCCCCGGGACAGGTCTCCGAGCAGTTCTTC.